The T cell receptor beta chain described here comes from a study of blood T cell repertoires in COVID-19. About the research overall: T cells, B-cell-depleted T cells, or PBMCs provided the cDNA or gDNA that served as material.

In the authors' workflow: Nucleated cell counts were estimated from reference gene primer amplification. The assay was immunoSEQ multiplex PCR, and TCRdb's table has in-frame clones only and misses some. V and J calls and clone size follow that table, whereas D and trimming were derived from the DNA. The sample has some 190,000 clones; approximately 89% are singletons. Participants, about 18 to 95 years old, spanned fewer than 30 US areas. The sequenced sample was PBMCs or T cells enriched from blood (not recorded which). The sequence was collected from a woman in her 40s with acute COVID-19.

CDR3 sequence: CASSEQGAGPMNTEAFF. CDR3 sequence (DNA): TGTGCCAGCAGCGAGCAGGGGGCCGGCCCCATGAACACTGAAGCTTTCTTT. This chain uses TRBV6-2 or TRBV6-3 with TRBJ1-1, with TRBD1 identical over 8 bases. CDR1 is MNHEY, CDR2 SVGEGT, per germline. The length of the CDR3 is 17 residues. J gave up 0 bases and V 6 bases, and 12 bases lay outside the gene matches.